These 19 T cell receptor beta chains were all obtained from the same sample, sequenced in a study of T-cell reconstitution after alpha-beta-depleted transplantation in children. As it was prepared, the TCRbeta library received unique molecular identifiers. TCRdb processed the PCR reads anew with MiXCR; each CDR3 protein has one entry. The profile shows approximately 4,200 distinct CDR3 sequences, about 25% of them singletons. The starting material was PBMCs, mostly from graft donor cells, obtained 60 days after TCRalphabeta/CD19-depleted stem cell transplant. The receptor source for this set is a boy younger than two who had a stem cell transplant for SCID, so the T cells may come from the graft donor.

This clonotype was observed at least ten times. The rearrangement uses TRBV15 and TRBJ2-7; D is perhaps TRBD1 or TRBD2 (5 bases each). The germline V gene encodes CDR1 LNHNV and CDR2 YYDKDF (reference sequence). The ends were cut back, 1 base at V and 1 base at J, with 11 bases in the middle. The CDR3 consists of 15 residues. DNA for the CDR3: TGTGCCACCAGCAGAGGGGGCACGGGGTCCTACGAGCAGTACTTC. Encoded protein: CATSRGGTGSYEQYF.

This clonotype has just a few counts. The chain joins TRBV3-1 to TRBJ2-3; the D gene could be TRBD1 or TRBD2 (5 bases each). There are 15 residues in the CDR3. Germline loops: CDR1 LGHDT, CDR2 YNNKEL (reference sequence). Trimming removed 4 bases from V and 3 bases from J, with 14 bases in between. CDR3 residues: CASSPPEGLTDTQYF. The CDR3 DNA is TGTGCCAGCAGCCCTCCCGAGGGGCTTACAGATACGCAGTATTTT.

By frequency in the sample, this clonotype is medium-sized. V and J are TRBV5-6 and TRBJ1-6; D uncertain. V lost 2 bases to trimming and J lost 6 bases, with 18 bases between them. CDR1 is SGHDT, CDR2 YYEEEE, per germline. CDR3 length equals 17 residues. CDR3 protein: CASSFLGPLGSNSPLHF. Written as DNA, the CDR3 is TGTGCCAGCAGCTTTTTGGGTCCGTTAGGCTCTAATTCACCCCTCCACTTT.

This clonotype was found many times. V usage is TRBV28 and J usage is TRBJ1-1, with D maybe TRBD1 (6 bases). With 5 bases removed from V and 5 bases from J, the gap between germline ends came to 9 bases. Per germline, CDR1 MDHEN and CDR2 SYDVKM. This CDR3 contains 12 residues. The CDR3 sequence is CASSQGGTEAFF. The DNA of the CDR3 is TGTGCCAGCAGTCAAGGGGGGACTGAAGCTTTCTTT.

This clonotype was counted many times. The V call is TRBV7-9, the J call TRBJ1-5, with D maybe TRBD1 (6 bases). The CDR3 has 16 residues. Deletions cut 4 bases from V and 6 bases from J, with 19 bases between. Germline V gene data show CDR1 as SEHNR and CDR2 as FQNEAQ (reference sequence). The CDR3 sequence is CASSSLMGGRAQPQHF. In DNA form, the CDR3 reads TGTGCCAGCAGCTCACTTATGGGGGGGCGGGCTCAGCCCCAGCATTTT. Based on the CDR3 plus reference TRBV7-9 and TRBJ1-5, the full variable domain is DTGVSQNPRHKITKRGQNVTFRCDPISEHNRLYWYRQTLGQGPEFLTYFQNEAQLEKSRLLSDRFSAERPKGSFSTLEIQRTEQGDSAMYLCASSSLMGGRAQPQHFGDGTRLSIL.

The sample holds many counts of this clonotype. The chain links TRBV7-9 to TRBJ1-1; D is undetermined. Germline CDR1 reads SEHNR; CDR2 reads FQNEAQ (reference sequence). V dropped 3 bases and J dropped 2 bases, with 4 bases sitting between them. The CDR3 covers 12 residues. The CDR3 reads CASSFSNTEAFF. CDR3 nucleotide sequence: TGTGCCAGCAGCTTCAGTAACACTGAAGCTTTCTTT.

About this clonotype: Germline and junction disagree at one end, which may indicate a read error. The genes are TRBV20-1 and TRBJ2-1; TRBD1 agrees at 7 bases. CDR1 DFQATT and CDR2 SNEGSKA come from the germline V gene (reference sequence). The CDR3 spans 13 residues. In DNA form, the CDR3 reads TGCAGTCCTAGACAGGGTTCCTACAATGAGCAGTTCTTC. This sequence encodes CSPRQGSYNEQFF.

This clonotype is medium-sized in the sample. The CDR3 nucleotides are TGTGCCTGGAGTGACCCAGGCGGCCTGGAGACCCAGTACTTC. It encodes CAWSDPGGLETQYF. The rearrangement joins TRBV30 to TRBJ2-5; no reliable D call. Germline-derived CDR1 and CDR2 are GTSNPN and SVGIG (reference sequence). The CDR3 totals 14 residues. The V and J ends lost 1 base and 5 bases respectively, with 14 bases between them. Full variable domain (missing parts from reference TRBV30 and TRBJ2-5): SQTIHQWPATLVQPVGSPLSLECTVEGTSNPNLYWYRQAAGRGLQLLFYSVGIGQISSEVPQNLSASRPQDRQFILSSKKLLLSDSGFYLCAWSDPGGLETQYFGPGTRLLVL.

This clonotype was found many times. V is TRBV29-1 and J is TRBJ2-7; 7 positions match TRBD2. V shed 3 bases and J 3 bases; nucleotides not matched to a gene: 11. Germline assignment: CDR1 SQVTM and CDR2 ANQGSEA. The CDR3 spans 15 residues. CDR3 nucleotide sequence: TGCAGCGTTGATGCGGGGTTTGGGGGGGGCTACGAGCAGTACTTC. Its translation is CSVDAGFGGGYEQYF.

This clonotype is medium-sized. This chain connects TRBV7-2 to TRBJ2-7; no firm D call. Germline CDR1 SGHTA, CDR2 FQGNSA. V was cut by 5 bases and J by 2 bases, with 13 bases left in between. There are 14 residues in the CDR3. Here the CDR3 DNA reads TGTGCCAGCAGCGCCCTCCGGGCAACCTACGAGCAGTACTTC. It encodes CASSALRATYEQYF.

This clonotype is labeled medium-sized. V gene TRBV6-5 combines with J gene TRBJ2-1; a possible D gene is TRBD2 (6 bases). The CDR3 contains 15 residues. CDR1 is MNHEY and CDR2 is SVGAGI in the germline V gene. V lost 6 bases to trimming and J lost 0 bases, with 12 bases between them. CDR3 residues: CASRGGGSSYNEQFF. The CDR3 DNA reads TGTGCCAGCAGGGGGGGTGGTAGCTCCTACAATGAGCAGTTCTTC.

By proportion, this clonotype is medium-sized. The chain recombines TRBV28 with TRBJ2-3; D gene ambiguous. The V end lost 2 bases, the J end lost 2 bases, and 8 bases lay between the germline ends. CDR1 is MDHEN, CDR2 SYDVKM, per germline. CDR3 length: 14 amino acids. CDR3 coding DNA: TGTGCCAGCAGTTTACTACGACTCACAGATACGCAGTATTTT. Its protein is CASSLLRLTDTQYF.

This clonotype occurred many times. The CDR3 spells CASSLGWLNPNYGYTF. CDR3 DNA: TGTGCCAGCAGCTTAGGCTGGTTAAATCCTAACTATGGCTACACCTTC. This chain links TRBV7-9 with TRBJ1-2; D remains ambiguous. Trimming pared 1 base from V and 0 bases from J, leaving 12 bases between. The germline V gene encodes CDR1 SEHNR and CDR2 FQNEAQ (reference sequence). The CDR3 is 16 amino acids.

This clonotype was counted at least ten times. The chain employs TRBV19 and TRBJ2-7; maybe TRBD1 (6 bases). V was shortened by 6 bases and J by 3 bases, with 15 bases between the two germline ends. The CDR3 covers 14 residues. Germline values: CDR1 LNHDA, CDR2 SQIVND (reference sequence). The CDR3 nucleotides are TGTGCCAGTAGCCGCCGGGGCAGGGGCTACGAGCAGTACTTC. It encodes CASSRRGRGYEQYF.

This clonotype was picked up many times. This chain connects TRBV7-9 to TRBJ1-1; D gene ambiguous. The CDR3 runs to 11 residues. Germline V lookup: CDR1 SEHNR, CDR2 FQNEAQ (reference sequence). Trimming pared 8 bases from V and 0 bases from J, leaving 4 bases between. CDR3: CASHMNTEAFF. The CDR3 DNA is TGTGCCAGCCACATGAACACTGAAGCTTTCTTT. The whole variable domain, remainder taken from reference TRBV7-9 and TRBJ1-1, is DTGVSQNPRHKITKRGQNVTFRCDPISEHNRLYWYRQTLGQGPEFLTYFQNEAQLEKSRLLSDRFSAERPKGSFSTLEIQRTEQGDSAMYLCASHMNTEAFFGQGTRLTVV.

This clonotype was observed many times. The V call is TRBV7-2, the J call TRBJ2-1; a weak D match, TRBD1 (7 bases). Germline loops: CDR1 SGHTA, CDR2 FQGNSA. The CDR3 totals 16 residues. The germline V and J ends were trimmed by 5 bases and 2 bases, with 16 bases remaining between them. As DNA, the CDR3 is TGTGCCAGCAGCAAGGAGGGGGCCTTGGCCTACAATGAGCAGTTCTTC. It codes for CASSKEGALAYNEQFF. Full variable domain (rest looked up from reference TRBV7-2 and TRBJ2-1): GAGVSQSPSNKVTEKGKDVELRCDPISGHTALYWYRQSLGQGLEFLIYFQGNSAPDKSGLPSDRFSAERTGGSVSTLTIQRTQQEDSAVYLCASSKEGALAYNEQFFGPGTRLTVL.

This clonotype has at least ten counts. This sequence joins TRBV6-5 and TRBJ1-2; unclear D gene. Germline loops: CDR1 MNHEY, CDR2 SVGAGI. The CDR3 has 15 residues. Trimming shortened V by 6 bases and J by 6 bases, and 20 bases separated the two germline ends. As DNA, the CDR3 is TGTGCCAGCAGGCGAGGCGCGAACCGGGGTGATGGCTACACCTTC. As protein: CASRRGANRGDGYTF.

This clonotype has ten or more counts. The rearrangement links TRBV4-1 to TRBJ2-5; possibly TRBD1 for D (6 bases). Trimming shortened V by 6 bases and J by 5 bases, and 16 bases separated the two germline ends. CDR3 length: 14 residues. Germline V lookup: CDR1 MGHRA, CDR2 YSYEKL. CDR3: CASRAFWGRETQYF. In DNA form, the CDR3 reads TGCGCCAGCAGGGCTTTTTGGGGGCGGGAGACCCAGTACTTC.

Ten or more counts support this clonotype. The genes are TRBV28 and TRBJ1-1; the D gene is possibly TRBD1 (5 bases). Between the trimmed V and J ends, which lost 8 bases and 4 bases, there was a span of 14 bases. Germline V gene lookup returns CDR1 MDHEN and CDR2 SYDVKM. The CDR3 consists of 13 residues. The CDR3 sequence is CASVSGGGTEAFF. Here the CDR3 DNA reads TGTGCCAGCGTGAGCGGGGGAGGCACTGAAGCTTTCTTT.